This T cell receptor (beta chain) was sequenced for a study of blood T cell repertoires in COVID-19 (dated by TCRdb to about 2020). Turning to the overall study: The collaborator samples originated in the United States, Italy and Spain and spanned the acute and convalescent phases of COVID-19. The prospective study material was composed of cDNA or gDNA derived from T cells, B-cell-depleted T cells, or PBMCs. The sample metadata nearly always contained a de-identified subject ID, COVID-19 status, age in years and sex. A freely available public database, intended as a resource for researchers studying the immune response to SARS-CoV-2, is where the repertoires were released. Where available, HLA class I and class II types were obtained from metadata supplied by the sample provider rather than from assay-based typing. Subjects who had been exposed to COVID-19, were actively infected with it, or had recovered from it provided the deeply sampled blood TCRbeta repertoires that made up the dataset. Samples came from the ongoing ImmuneRACE study (first 160 participants) plus 1,254 subjects from 6 global collaborators. What the study reported, not specific to this receptor: The amount of clinical and demographic metadata varied by source and participant and was provided uncurated.

CDR1 and CDR2 are drawn from the germline V gene: SGHRS, YFSETQ. The CDR3 runs 14 amino acids, cysteine and phenylalanine included. This entry keeps only the CDR3 DNA: 42 bases, framed from base 1. The junction shows trimming of 4 bases on V and 8 bases on J, plus 16 bases between the germline ends. TCRbeta CDR3 regions were amplified from genomic DNA by means of the immunoSEQ Assay, a bias-controlled multiplex PCR. Per the authors' processing: Within the assay, amplification of reference gene primers was used to estimate how many nucleated cells each sample contained. To quantify the absolute abundance of each unique TCRbeta CDR3 rearrangement, sequence reads were collapsed and filtered. For each sample, productive Simpson clonality was calculated as the square root of Simpson's diversity index over productive rearrangements. Held by TCRdb, this immuneACCESS table contains in-frame sequences only and omits some clones. Under half of the omission traces to an unresolved V gene where checked; the cause of the rest is unknown. The V and J calls and the clone size are those of that table, but D and trimming were determined from the DNA. The sample table contains over 200,000 clones; only one count was recorded for 88% of them. The ten largest clones represent 2.5% of the sample.

In the prospective study, participants were 18 to 89 years old, resided in around 25 geographic areas of the United States, and were enrolled through a virtual design. To assign participants to cohorts, the prospective study relied on clinical history that participants themselves reported in a screening survey and a study questionnaire. In the prospective study, mobile phlebotomists collected whole blood, serum and a nasopharyngeal or oropharyngeal swab from each participant. Additional blood draws and questionnaires over an approximately two-month period could optionally be provided by prospective study participants. Prospective study blood samples were shipped either frozen or at room temperature before DNA extraction. Regarding this clone: Its recognized antigen is unknown. Base qualities are not recorded, but no much larger clone differs from it by a single base.

The sample comprised PBMCs or T cells enriched from blood (not recorded which). The rearranged segments are TRBV5-1 and TRBJ1-5; 5 matching bases give a weak D call of TRBD1. The sequence came from a woman between 40 and 50 years old with acute COVID-19. The CDR3 protein sequence reads: CASSPNPGAEPQHF. The base sequence is TGCGCCAGCAGCCCAAACCCTGGGGCGGAGCCCCAGCATTTT.